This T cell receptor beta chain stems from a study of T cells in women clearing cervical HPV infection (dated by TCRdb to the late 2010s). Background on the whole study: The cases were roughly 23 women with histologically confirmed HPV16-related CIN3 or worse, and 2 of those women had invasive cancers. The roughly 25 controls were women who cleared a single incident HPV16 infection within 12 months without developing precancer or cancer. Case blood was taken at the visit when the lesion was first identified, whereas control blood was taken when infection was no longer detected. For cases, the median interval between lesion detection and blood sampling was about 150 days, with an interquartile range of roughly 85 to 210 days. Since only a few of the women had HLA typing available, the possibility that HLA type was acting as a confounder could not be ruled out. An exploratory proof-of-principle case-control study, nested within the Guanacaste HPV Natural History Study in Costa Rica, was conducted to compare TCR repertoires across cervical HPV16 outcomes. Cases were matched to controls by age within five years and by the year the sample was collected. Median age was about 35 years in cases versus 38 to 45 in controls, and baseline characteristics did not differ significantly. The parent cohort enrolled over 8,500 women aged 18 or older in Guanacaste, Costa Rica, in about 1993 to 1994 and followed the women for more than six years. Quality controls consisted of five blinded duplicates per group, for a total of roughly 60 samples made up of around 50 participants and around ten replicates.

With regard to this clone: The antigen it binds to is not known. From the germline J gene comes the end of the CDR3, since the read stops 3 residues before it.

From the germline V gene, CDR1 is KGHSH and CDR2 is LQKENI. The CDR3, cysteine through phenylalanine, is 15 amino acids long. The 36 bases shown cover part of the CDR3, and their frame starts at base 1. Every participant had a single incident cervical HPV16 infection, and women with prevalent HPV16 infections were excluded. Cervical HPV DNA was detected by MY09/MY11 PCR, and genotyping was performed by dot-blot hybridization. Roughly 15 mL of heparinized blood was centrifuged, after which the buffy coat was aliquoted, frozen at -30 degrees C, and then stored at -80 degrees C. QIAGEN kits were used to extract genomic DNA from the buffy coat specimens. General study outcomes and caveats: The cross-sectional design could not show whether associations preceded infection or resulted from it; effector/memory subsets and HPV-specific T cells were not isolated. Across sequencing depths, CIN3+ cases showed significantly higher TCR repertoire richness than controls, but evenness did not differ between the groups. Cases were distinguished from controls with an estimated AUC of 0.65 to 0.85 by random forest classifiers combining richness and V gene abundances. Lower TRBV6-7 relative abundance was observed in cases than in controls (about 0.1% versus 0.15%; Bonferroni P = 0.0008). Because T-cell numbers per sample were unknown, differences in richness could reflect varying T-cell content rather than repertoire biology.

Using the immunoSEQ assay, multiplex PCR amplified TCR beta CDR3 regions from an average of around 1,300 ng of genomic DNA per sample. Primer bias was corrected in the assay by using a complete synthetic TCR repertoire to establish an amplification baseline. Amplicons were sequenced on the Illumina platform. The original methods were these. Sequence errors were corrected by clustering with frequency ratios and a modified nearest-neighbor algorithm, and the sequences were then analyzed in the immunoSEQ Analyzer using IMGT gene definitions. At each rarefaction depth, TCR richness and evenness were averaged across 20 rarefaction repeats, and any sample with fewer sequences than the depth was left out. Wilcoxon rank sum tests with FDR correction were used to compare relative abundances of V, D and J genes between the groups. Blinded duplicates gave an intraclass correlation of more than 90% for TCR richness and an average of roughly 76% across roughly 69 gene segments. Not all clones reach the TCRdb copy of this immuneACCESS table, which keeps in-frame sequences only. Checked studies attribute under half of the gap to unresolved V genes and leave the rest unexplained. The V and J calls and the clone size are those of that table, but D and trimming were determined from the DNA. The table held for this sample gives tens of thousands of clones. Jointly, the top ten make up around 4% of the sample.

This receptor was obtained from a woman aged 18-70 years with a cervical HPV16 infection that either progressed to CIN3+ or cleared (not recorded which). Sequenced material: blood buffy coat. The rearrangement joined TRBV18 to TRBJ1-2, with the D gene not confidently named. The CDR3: CASSPLATSSYDYTF. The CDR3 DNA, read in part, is TGTGCCAGCTCGCCGCTAGCGACAAGCTCCTACGAC.